Described below is a single T cell receptor beta chain sequence and its context. The antigen is undetermined. CD45RO-negative, CCR7-selected cells formed the naive CD8 fraction, which excluded terminally differentiated effector memory CD45RA+ cells. Sequenced by immunoSEQ multiplex PCR; TCRdb stores in-frame clones only, minus some. This sample yields 800,000 or so clones, of which around 96% are seen a single time; about 0.21% belongs to the top ten. V lost 10 bases and J lost 7; bases outside the gene matches: 6. CDR1 MNHEY and CDR2 SVGAGI come from the germline V gene. The CDR3 length is 11 residues. This entry belongs to a study of shared clonotypes between healthy human individuals. Study outcomes and limitations: Deeper or shallower sequencing was expected to change how clonotypes are shared among donors.

The source is a man aged 25-45 years in good health. The sequenced material came from naive CD8+ T cells sorted from blood. This chain links TRBV6-5 with TRBJ2-7; TRBD2 aligns across 8 bases. The CDR3 here is CATLRGGEQYF. The CDR3 coding sequence is TGTGCCACCCTTCGGGGGGGAGAGCAGTACTTC.